Sequencing of this T cell receptor (beta chain) was carried out in a study of identical twins. Germline CDR1 and CDR2: SGHRS and YFSETQ. CDR3 length: 13 amino acids. Trimming cost V 6 bases and J 5 bases, with 14 bases left between them. This clonotype occurred a few times. The authors used template switching to add a universal primer site and gave cDNA unique molecular identifiers. TCRdb used MiXCR to reprocess the 5' RACE reads, holding one entry per CDR3 protein. The sample holds some 760,000 distinct CDR3 sequences, about 20% seen once. This same sample was also part of a study on T cells expressing NK-cell markers.

This chain joins TRBV5-1 and TRBJ2-5, with D uncertain. The sample consisted of PBMCs. The clonotype comes from a woman aged 18-29 years in good health. DNA of the CDR3: TGCGCCAGCATGTTGGGATCCAGGGAGACCCAGTACTTC. Protein sequence: CASMLGSRETQYF.